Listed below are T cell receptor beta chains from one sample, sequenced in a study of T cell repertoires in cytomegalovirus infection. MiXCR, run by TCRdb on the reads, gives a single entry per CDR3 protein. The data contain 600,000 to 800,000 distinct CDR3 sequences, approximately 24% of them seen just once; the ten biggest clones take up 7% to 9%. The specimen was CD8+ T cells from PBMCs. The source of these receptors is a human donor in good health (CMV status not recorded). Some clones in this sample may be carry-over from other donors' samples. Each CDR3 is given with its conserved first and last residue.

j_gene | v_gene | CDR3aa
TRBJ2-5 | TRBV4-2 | CASSQDPLSGGGLETQYF
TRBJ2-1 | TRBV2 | CASRDTLINEQFF
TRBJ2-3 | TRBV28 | CASTSRFGGRLNTDTQYF
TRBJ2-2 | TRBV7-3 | CASSLAIGELFF
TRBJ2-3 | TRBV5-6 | CASSDGGSGADTQYF
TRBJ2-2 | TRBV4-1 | CASSQGWGPNTGELFF
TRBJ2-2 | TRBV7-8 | CASIGEGGTGELFF
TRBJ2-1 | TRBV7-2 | CASSLVPGLAGEPNIIEQFF
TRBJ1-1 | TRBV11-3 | CASSSRGGGEAFF
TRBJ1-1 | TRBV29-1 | CSVEGRAIAQGAATEAFF
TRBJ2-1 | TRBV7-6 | CASSLGSSGYNEQFF
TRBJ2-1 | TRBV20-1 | CSAEIQGFEYNEQFF
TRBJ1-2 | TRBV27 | CASRPQGNSNYGYTF
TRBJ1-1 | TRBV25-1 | CASSEYGILNTEAFF
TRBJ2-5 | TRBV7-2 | CASSFLPKETQYF
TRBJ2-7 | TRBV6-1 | CASSEGDVGYYEQYF
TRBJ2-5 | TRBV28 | CASSLLVGTSDEETQYF
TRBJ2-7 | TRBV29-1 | CSVAEGTYPYEQYF
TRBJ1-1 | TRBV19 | CASSPGREVRTEAFF
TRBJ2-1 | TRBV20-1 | CSARASDPTGNEQFF
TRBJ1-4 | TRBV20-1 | CSLGVNEKLFF
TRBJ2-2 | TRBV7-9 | CASSPSTGGNTGELFF
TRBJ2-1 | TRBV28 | CASTPTQGRFYNEQFF
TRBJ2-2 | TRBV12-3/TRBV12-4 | CASSPTGVGNTGELFF
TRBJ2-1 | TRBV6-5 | CASSYGASGYNAQFF
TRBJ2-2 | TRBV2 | CASIRPYGGELFF
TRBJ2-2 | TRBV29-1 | CSVVASGGSGELFF
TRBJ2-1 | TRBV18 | CASCPDRWADEQFF
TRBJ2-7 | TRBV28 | CASSSQGAAGTAEQYF
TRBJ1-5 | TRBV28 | CASNVGPQHF
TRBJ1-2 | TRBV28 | CATERVGTGPNYGYTF
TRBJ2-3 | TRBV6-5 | CASSYSLRAGGTEDTQYF
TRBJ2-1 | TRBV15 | CATSRDRGGAFSEQFF
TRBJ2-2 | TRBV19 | CASRTGATGELFF
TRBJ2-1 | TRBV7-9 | CASSLAPPGNEQFF
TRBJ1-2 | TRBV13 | CASSSDRDRGRDYGYTF
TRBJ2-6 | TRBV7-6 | CASSLGLNGANVLTF
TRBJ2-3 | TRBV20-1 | CSALEDKWRLGGDTQYF
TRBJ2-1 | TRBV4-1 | CASSQDRRSSSNNEQFF
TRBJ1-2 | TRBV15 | CATSRVTGTNYGYTF
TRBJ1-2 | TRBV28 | CASSFIQGEVYGYTF
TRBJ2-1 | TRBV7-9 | CASSPKDRGAYNEQFF